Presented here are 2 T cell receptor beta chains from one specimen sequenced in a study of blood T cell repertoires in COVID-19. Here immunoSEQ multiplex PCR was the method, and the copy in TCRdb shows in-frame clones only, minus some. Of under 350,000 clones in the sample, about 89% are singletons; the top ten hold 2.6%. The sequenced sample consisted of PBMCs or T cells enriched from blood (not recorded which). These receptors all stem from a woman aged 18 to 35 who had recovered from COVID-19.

CDR3 sequence (DNA): TGTGCCTGGAGTGTATTCGGGACTACCTACGAGCAGTACTTC. This sequence encodes CAWSVFGTTYEQYF. V is TRBV30 and J is TRBJ2-7, with 7 bases matching TRBD2. The CDR3 runs 14 residues. CDR1 and CDR2 (germline): GTSNPN, SVGIG (reference sequence). Trimming removed 0 bases from V and 2 bases from J; junction bases left unmatched: 4. The full variable domain, its missing parts supplied by reference TRBV30 and TRBJ2-7, is SQTIHQWPATLVQPVGSPLSLECTVEGTSNPNLYWYRQAAGRGLQLLFYSVGIGQISSEVPQNLSASRPQDRQFILSSKKLLLSDSGFYLCAWSVFGTTYEQYFGPGTRLTVT.

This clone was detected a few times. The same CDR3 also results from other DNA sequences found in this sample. The CDR3 sequence is CASSLGGGYTGELFF. The CDR3 nucleotides read TGTGCCAGCAGCTTAGGGGGGGGATACACCGGGGAGCTGTTTTTT. The chain couples TRBV7-2 to TRBJ2-2, with 7 bases matching TRBD2. J gave up 3 bases and V 1 base, and 2 bases lay outside the gene matches. Germline V gene lookup returns CDR1 SGHTA and CDR2 FQGNSA. CDR3 size: 15 residues. Variable domain in full (rest from reference TRBV7-2 and TRBJ2-2): GAGVSQSPSNKVTEKGKDVELRCDPISGHTALYWYRQSLGQGLEFLIYFQGNSAPDKSGLPSDRFSAERTGGSVSTLTIQRTQQEDSAVYLCASSLGGGYTGELFFGEGSRLTVL.